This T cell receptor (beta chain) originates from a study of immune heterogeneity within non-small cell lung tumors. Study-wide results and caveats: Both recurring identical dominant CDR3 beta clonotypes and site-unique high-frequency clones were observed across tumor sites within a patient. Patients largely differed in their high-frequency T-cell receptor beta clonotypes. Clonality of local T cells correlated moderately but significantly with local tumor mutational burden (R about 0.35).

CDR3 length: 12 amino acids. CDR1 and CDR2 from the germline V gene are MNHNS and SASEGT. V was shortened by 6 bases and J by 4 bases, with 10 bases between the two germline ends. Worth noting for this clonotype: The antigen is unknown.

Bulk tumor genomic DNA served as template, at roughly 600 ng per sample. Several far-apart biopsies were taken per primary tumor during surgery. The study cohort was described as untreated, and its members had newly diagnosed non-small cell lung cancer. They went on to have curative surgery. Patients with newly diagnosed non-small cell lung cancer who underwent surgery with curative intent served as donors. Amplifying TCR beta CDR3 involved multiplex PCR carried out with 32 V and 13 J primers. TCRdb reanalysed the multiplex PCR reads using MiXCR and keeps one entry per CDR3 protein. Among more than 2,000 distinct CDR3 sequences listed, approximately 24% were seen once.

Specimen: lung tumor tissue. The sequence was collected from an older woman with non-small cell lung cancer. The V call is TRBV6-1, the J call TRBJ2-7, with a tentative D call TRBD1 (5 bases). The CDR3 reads CASSRQRYEQYF. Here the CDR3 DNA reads TGTGCCAGCAGCAGACAGAGGTACGAGCAGTACTTC.